This TCR beta chain emerged from a study of T cells in Graves' hyperthyroidism and ophthalmopathy. Study-level background: The initial diagnosis was the point when peripheral blood was collected, ahead of any treatment.

TCR beta CDR3 regions were amplified from RNA. First-round RT-PCR with HTBI primers amplified the TCR CDR3 region. TCRdb ran MiXCR on the multiplex PCR reads and lists one entry per CDR3 protein. This table has approximately 600,000 distinct CDR3 sequences, 20% appearing once. At least ten counts were recorded for this clonotype. The CDR3 is 15 residues long. The germline gives CDR1 SGHAT, CDR2 FQNNGV. V shed 0 bases and J 9 bases; nucleotides not matched to a gene: 5. The receptor was isolated from a man younger than 40 with Graves' ophthalmopathy. The source material was blood. The chain employs TRBV11-2 and TRBJ1-6; 7 nucleotides line up with TRBD1. CDR3 sequence reads: CASSLDRTGVSPLHF. For the CDR3, the DNA is TGTGCCAGCAGCTTAGATCGGACAGGCGTTTCACCCCTCCACTTT.